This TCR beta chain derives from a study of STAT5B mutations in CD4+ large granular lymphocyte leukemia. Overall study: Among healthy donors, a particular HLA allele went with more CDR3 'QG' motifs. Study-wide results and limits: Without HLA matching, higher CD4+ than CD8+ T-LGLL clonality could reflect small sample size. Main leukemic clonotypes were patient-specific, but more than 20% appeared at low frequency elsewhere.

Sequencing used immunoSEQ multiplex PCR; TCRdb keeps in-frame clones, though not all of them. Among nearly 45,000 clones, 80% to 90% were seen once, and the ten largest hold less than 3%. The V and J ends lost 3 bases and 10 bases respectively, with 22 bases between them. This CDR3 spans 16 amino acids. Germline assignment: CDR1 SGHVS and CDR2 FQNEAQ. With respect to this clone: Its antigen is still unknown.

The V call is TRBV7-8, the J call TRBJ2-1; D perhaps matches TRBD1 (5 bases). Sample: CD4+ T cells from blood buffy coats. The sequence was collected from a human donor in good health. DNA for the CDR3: TGTGCCAGCAGCTTCCCACGCTCAGGGCGGCCGGAGGAGCAGTTCTTC. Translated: CASSFPRSGRPEEQFF.